What follows is one T cell receptor beta chain and its context. The data belong to a study of cytomegalovirus exposure and HLA in healthy donors. Use of 60 Vbeta and 13 Jbeta primers characterized the PCR. The table came from immunoSEQ multiplex PCR; TCRdb's copy has only in-frame clones and leaves some out. Altogether around 150,000 clones are present, less than 80% being singletons, with the ten largest covering under 2%. This CDR3 is built from 15 residues. V lost 2 bases, J lost 1 base, and 5 bases stayed unmatched. From germline, CDR1 is SQVTM and CDR2 ANQGSEA. The TCR originated in a female donor in good health and CMV-seropositive. Sequencing was done on a sample of PBMCs. The chain carries TRBV29-1 and TRBJ1-5; 7 positions agree with TRBD1. The CDR3 loop reads CSVESEQGSNQPQHF. The DNA of the CDR3 is TGCAGCGTTGAATCCGAACAGGGGAGCAATCAGCCCCAGCATTTT.